This paragraph reports one TCR beta chain. Its antigen is still unknown. No qualities accompany the bases; no much larger clone lies one base away. The data stem from a study of Ad26.COV2.S vaccination and SARS-CoV-2 variants (dated by TCRdb to about 2021). For context, the study as a whole: Vaccine-arm donors were drawn from COV1001, a multicentre, randomized, double-blind, placebo-controlled phase I-IIa trial of Ad26.COV2.S in healthy adults. Dosing of Ad26.COV2.S was intramuscular, at either 5x10^10 or 1x10^11 viral particles, delivered as one shot or as two shots spaced 56 days apart. Sequencing of the TCRbeta repertoire served to evaluate the specificity and breadth of SARS-CoV-2-reactive T cell receptors following Ad26.COV2.S vaccination. The TCR-sequenced set comprised about 32 samples: roughly 19 Ad26.COV2.S vaccine recipients, 5 placebo recipients and 8 SARS-CoV-2 convalescent individuals. Trial participants were randomized into five groups of five, in which low-dose or high-dose Ad26.COV2.S was given once or twice, or placebo was given on both occasions. Blinding of investigators to trial group allocation was maintained during experiments and outcome assessment. Findings and caveats that apply to the study as a whole: After vaccination, substantial breadth of spike-specific CD8+ and CD4+ T cell responses was reported. Higher spike-specific TCR breadth was observed in Ad26.COV2.S recipients than in placebo recipients (P = 0.0014). The study was not powered to compare responses between vaccine doses or regimens. It was noted by the authors that total T cell responses may have been underestimated by the TCR breadth and depth analyses. Non-spike TCR breadth was comparable between vaccine and placebo recipients, consistent with the vaccine containing only spike.

Via the germline V gene, CDR1 is SGDLS and CDR2 YYNGEE. V is trimmed back by 6 bases and J by 1 base, and the junction contains 10 bases that no gene match accounts for. CDR3 length: 16 amino acids, cysteine to phenylalanine. Just CDR3 DNA is preserved here, 48 bases in frame from base 1. In the paper's terms, the treatment or condition label means: about 20 received Ad26.COV2.S at low or high dose, single or two shots; 5 received placebo; per-sample allocation not given. For vaccine and placebo recipients, the sequenced repertoires came from samples collected on day 63 after the first injection. Between 29 July and 7 August 2020, Cohort 1b enrolled approximately 26 adults aged 18-55 years at one site in Boston, USA. Ad26.COV2.S was a replication-incompetent adenovirus type 26 vector expressing a prefusion-stabilized SARS-CoV-2 spike protein from the original Wuhan strain. The immunoSEQ Assay was used to sequence TCRbeta CDR3 regions. After extraction, genomic DNA underwent amplification by bias-controlled multiplex PCR, followed by high-throughput sequencing. The original pipeline was this. To quantify the absolute abundance of every unique TCRbeta CDR3 region, sequences were collapsed and filtered. T cell fraction was estimated by normalizing TCRbeta template counts to usable DNA, which was measured by amplifying reference genes present in all nucleated cells. Repertoire TCRs were annotated as SARS-CoV-2-specific by exact matching of V gene, CDR3 amino acid sequence and J gene to a known reactive TCR set. MIRA supplied the reference SARS-CoV-2 TCR set, which was filtered for enrichment in COVID-19-positive ImmuneCODE repertoires so that public or cross-reactive TCRs were removed. Using the MIRA antigens, annotated TCRs were further analysed by specific ORF or by position within an ORF. Depth was the summed frequency of annotated unique rearrangements, while breadth was defined as annotated unique rearrangements over total unique productive rearrangements. Two-sided Wilcoxon rank-sum tests were applied when comparing TCR breadth between groups. The table was pulled from immuneACCESS by TCRdb, which kept in-frame rearrangements only. Such tables lose some clones; where checked, under half of the loss comes from unresolved V genes, and the rest has no known cause. The DNA was the basis for D and trimming; V, J and clone size are from that table. The sample yields roughly 700,000 clones; around 89% were counted once. Around 1.4% of the sample goes to the ten largest clones.

Recombination connected TRBV9 to TRBJ2-3; 8 junctional bases match TRBD2. This clonotype was sampled from a person between 18 and 65 years old who received the Ad26.COV2.S COVID-19 vaccine or a placebo. Material: peripheral blood, obtained in a trial of Ad26.COV2.S vaccine versus placebo. The nucleotide sequence reads TGTGCCAGCACCGCCGGGAGGGCGGGGGGCACAGATACGCAGTATTTT. It specifies CASTAGRAGGTDTQYF.